Ten or more counts support the clone carrying this T cell receptor (beta chain). These data come from a study of T cells in Graves' hyperthyroidism and ophthalmopathy. Across the study: Once the initial diagnosis was made, peripheral blood was obtained before any treatment.

The germline V gene encodes CDR1 SGHAT and CDR2 FQDESV (reference sequence). The CDR3 has 12 residues. V gave up 4 bases and J gave up 2 bases, with 6 bases separating them. RNA transcripts gave rise to amplified TCR beta CDR3 regions. The HTBI set primed first-round TCR CDR3 RT-PCR. A single record per CDR3 protein comes from TCRdb applying MiXCR to the multiplex PCR reads. The sample contains hundreds of thousands of distinct CDR3 sequences, approximately 15% of which appear only once. Participants, patients aged 18 to 65, had newly diagnosed hyperthyroidism with a duration under 2 months. Each diagnosis was grounded in clinical symptoms, serum thyroxine and TRAb, thyroid ultrasound, and orbital computed tomography. The PBMCs were taken from approximately 9.7 ml of fresh peripheral blood.

The sample consisted of blood. The chain links TRBV11-1 to TRBJ2-7; no clear D gene. The origin of this receptor is a woman under 30 with Graves' hyperthyroidism. The CDR3 loop is CASSSATYEQYF. CDR3 nucleotide sequence: TGTGCCAGCAGCTCCGCGACCTACGAGCAGTACTTC.